This T cell receptor (beta chain) originates from a study of PD-1 blockade in classical Hodgkin lymphoma. Study-wide results and caveats: Those achieving complete response showed baseline diversity like newly diagnosed patients. CD4+ TCR diversity climbed significantly by C4D1, unlike CD8+ TCR diversity.

A remark on this clone: Its antigen is as yet unknown.

No patient escaped relapse after autologous stem cell transplantation, and brentuximab vedotin exposure varied. V was trimmed by 1 base and J by 4 bases, leaving 8 bases between them. Germline V CDR1 and CDR2: SGHRS, YFSETQ. This CDR3 is built from 14 residues. Measured with immunoSEQ multiplex PCR; TCRdb has only the in-frame clones, and not every one. The sample yields some 58,000 clones, 88% seen once. Sequences were derived from peripheral blood mononuclear cells (PBMCs), sampled before the second cycle of nivolumab. This sequence joins TRBV5-1 and TRBJ1-4; possible D gene TRBD1, 6 bases. The receptor comes from a human donor with classical Hodgkin lymphoma. The CDR3 nucleotides are TGCGCCAGCAGCTTGATAGGGGGTAATGAAAAACTGTTTTTT. Its protein is CASSLIGGNEKLFF.